This is a list of T cell receptor beta chains from one sample in a study of blood T cell repertoires in COVID-19. Data came from immunoSEQ multiplex PCR; TCRdb stores just in-frame clones and leaves some out. The table records around 140,000 clones, over 70% of them present only once. Sequencing input: peripheral blood. All receptors come from a man in his fifties who had recovered from COVID-19. Both conserved end residues are part of each CDR3. Fields, in order: clone size, J gene, D gene, V gene, CDR3 DNA, CDR3 protein. The D gene is left open where the match is weak. Clone size, where shown, is once, few, many, or a class for clones that have expanded.

clone_size: NA
j_call: TRBJ1-5
d_call: NA
v_call: TRBV19
cdr3_nt: TGTGCCAGTAGTGTAATGACAGGTTTGAAACAGCCCCAGCATTTT
cdr3_aa: CASSVMTGLKQPQHF

clone_size: NA
j_call: TRBJ2-2
d_call: NA
v_call: TRBV11-2
cdr3_nt: TGTGCCAGCAGAGATTTCTGGGCTAACACCGGGGAGCTGTTTTTT
cdr3_aa: CASRDFWANTGELFF

clone_size: NA
j_call: TRBJ2-3
d_call: NA
v_call: TRBV9
cdr3_nt: TGTGCCAGCAGCGTAGGTCCGATAGGCACAGATACGCAGTATTTT
cdr3_aa: CASSVGPIGTDTQYF

clone_size: NA
j_call: TRBJ1-2
d_call: TRBD1
v_call: TRBV6-5
cdr3_nt: TGTGCCAGCAGTATACCAGGGGGGGGCTACACCTTC
cdr3_aa: CASSIPGGGYTF

clone_size: NA
j_call: TRBJ1-2
d_call: NA
v_call: TRBV14
cdr3_nt: TGTGCCAGCAGCCAAGTCTCAGGTTGGAACTATGGCTACACCTTC
cdr3_aa: CASSQVSGWNYGYTF

clone_size: NA
j_call: TRBJ2-2
d_call: TRBD1
v_call: TRBV5-6
cdr3_nt: TGTGCCAGCATCTTGTTTGGACAGGGTAACACCGGGGAGCTGTTTTTT
cdr3_aa: CASILFGQGNTGELFF

clone_size: NA
j_call: TRBJ2-3
d_call: NA
v_call: TRBV13
cdr3_nt: TGTGCCAGCAGATCCCGTAAAAGCTCTAGCACAGATACGCAGTATTTT
cdr3_aa: CASRSRKSSSTDTQYF

clone_size: NA
j_call: TRBJ2-2
d_call: NA
v_call: TRBV6-5
cdr3_nt: TGTGCCAGCAGTCGGGGGGCCCTGTCCACCGGGGAGCTGTTTTTT
cdr3_aa: CASSRGALSTGELFF

clone_size: NA
j_call: TRBJ1-1
d_call: TRBD1
v_call: TRBV12-3/TRBV12-4
cdr3_nt: TGTGCCAGCAGTTTTTCAGGGGGCACTGAAGCTTTCTTT
cdr3_aa: CASSFSGGTEAFF

clone_size: NA
j_call: TRBJ2-2
d_call: TRBD2
v_call: TRBV4-3
cdr3_nt: TGCGCCAGCAGCCCTAGGGTAGCGGGGGGAACTACCGGGGAGCTGTTTTTT
cdr3_aa: CASSPRVAGGTTGELFF

clone_size: NA
j_call: TRBJ1-1
d_call: TRBD1
v_call: TRBV27
cdr3_nt: TGTGCCAGCAGTTTATCCAGGGGGCGGCCGAACACTGAAGCTTTCTTT
cdr3_aa: CASSLSRGRPNTEAFF

clone_size: NA
j_call: TRBJ2-7
d_call: TRBD2
v_call: TRBV5-1
cdr3_nt: TGCGCCAGCAGCTTGACATTAGCGGGGGGGCGTGACGAGCAGTACTTC
cdr3_aa: CASSLTLAGGRDEQYF

clone_size: NA
j_call: TRBJ1-2
d_call: NA
v_call: TRBV4-3
cdr3_nt: TGCGCCAGCAGCCCGGGGGGTTTTTTCTATGGCTACACCTTC
cdr3_aa: CASSPGGFFYGYTF

clone_size: NA
j_call: TRBJ2-1
d_call: TRBD1
v_call: TRBV5-1
cdr3_nt: TGCGCCAGCAGCCCCACAGGGGCCCCCTACAATGAGCAGTTCTTC
cdr3_aa: CASSPTGAPYNEQFF

clone_size: NA
j_call: TRBJ2-7
d_call: NA
v_call: TRBV5-1
cdr3_nt: TGCGCCAGCGGAGAAGCTACAGAGCAGTACTTC
cdr3_aa: CASGEATEQYF

clone_size: once
j_call: TRBJ1-4
d_call: NA
v_call: TRBV3-1/TRBV3-2
cdr3_nt: TGTGCCAGCAGCCTTACCCAGGGTGGGACTAATGAAAAACTGTTTTTT
cdr3_aa: CASSLTQGGTNEKLFF

clone_size: NA
j_call: TRBJ2-1
d_call: NA
v_call: TRBV6-2/TRBV6-3
cdr3_nt: TGTGCCAGCAGTTACTCGCGCGGGACAGATTACAATGAGCAGTTCTTC
cdr3_aa: CASSYSRGTDYNEQFF

clone_size: NA
j_call: TRBJ2-5
d_call: TRBD1
v_call: TRBV19
cdr3_nt: TGTGCCAGTAGTATGACAGGGGGCCAGGAGACCCAGTACTTC
cdr3_aa: CASSMTGGQETQYF

clone_size: NA
j_call: TRBJ1-2
d_call: NA
v_call: TRBV9
cdr3_nt: TGTGCCAGCAGCGCGGACAGTGCCGACTATGGCTACACCTTC
cdr3_aa: CASSADSADYGYTF

clone_size: NA
j_call: TRBJ1-6
d_call: NA
v_call: TRBV19
cdr3_nt: TGTGCCAGTAGTTTGCAGGGGACGCCACCCCTCCACTTT
cdr3_aa: CASSLQGTPPLHF

clone_size: NA
j_call: TRBJ2-2
d_call: TRBD1
v_call: TRBV6-6
cdr3_nt: TGTGCCAGCAGTCCCGACCTTTTATCGGGACAGGGATACACCGGGGAGCTGTTTTTT
cdr3_aa: CASSPDLLSGQGYTGELFF

clone_size: NA
j_call: TRBJ1-6
d_call: NA
v_call: TRBV7-2
cdr3_nt: TGTGCCAGCAGCCTAATGACAAGTAGTAATTCACCCCTCCACTTT
cdr3_aa: CASSLMTSSNSPLHF

clone_size: NA
j_call: TRBJ2-3
d_call: TRBD2
v_call: TRBV6-5
cdr3_nt: TGTGCCAGCAGTTACGCTAGCGGGGGTGCAGATACGCAGTATTTT
cdr3_aa: CASSYASGGADTQYF

clone_size: NA
j_call: TRBJ1-2
d_call: TRBD1
v_call: TRBV4-3
cdr3_nt: TGCGCCAGCAGCCAAGATGGGACAGGGGCTTACTATGGCTACACCTTC
cdr3_aa: CASSQDGTGAYYGYTF

clone_size: NA
j_call: TRBJ2-5
d_call: NA
v_call: TRBV6-2/TRBV6-3
cdr3_nt: TGTGCCAGCAGTTATACTAACGTCCGGGAGACCCAGTACTTC
cdr3_aa: CASSYTNVRETQYF

clone_size: NA
j_call: TRBJ2-5
d_call: NA
v_call: TRBV25-1
cdr3_nt: TGTGCCAGAGGACTAATAGAGACCCAGTACTTC
cdr3_aa: CARGLIETQYF

clone_size: few
j_call: TRBJ1-2
d_call: NA
v_call: TRBV2
cdr3_nt: TGTGCCAGCAGTCACTCTTCAGTGGAGGGGAACTATGGCTACACCTTC
cdr3_aa: CASSHSSVEGNYGYTF

clone_size: once
j_call: TRBJ1-6
d_call: TRBD1
v_call: TRBV3-1/TRBV3-2
cdr3_nt: TGTGCCAGCAGCCGCTCGGGGGTACAGGGGAGCGGGTCCCTCCACTTT
cdr3_aa: CASSRSGVQGSGSLHF

clone_size: NA
j_call: TRBJ2-5
d_call: TRBD2
v_call: TRBV7-3
cdr3_nt: TGTGCCAGCTCTAGCGGGGGGGCTGGGACCCAGTACTTC
cdr3_aa: CASSSGGAGTQYF

clone_size: NA
j_call: TRBJ1-5
d_call: NA
v_call: TRBV6-5
cdr3_nt: TGTGCCAGCAGATGGACACCTTATAGCAATCAGCCCCAGCATTTT
cdr3_aa: CASRWTPYSNQPQHF

clone_size: NA
j_call: TRBJ2-1
d_call: NA
v_call: TRBV5-1
cdr3_nt: TGCGCCAGCAGCCCTGGGCAGGGTTCCTTTAATGAGCAGTTCTTC
cdr3_aa: CASSPGQGSFNEQFF

clone_size: NA
j_call: TRBJ1-5
d_call: NA
v_call: TRBV7-2
cdr3_nt: TGTGCCAGCAGCTTGGGCTCCAACCTCAATCAGCCCCAGCATTTT
cdr3_aa: CASSLGSNLNQPQHF

clone_size: NA
j_call: TRBJ1-6
d_call: NA
v_call: TRBV5-8
cdr3_nt: TGTGCCAGCAGCTTGAGGGGCTCCTATAATTCACCCCTCCACTTT
cdr3_aa: CASSLRGSYNSPLHF

clone_size: NA
j_call: TRBJ2-7
d_call: NA
v_call: TRBV12-3/TRBV12-4
cdr3_nt: TGTGCCAGCAGACTTTCGGCAGGGTACGAGCAGTACTTC
cdr3_aa: CASRLSAGYEQYF

clone_size: once
j_call: TRBJ1-4
d_call: NA
v_call: TRBV7-9
cdr3_nt: TGTGCCAGCAGCTTAGCGCTAGCAACTAATGAAAAACTGTTTTTT
cdr3_aa: CASSLALATNEKLFF

clone_size: NA
j_call: TRBJ2-7
d_call: NA
v_call: TRBV7-9
cdr3_nt: TGTGCCAGCAGCCCCTCACCTCAGGGCAACGAGCAGTACTTC
cdr3_aa: CASSPSPQGNEQYF

clone_size: few
j_call: TRBJ1-1
d_call: NA
v_call: TRBV27
cdr3_nt: TGTGCCAGCAGTTTAACAGGGAGTATGAACACTGAAGCTTTCTTT
cdr3_aa: CASSLTGSMNTEAFF